This T cell receptor (beta chain) was recorded in a study of cytomegalovirus exposure and HLA in healthy donors. Study-wide points: Solely CMV serostatus was available to characterize immune exposure. Later, an analysis showed that TCR beta chains associated with HLA were more clonally expanded than others that were equally common. In a later analysis, V- and J-gene trimming of beta chains associated with a DCLRE1C missense variant, replicated independently.

Use of 60 Vbeta and 13 Jbeta primers characterized the PCR. Method: immunoSEQ multiplex PCR; TCRdb's copy keeps in-frame clones and lacks some. Of about 160,000 clones listed, over 75% are singletons. The CDR3 length is 16 residues. Looked up from germline, CDR1 is SGHTA and CDR2 is FQGNSA. After removal of 4 bases from V and 0 bases from J, the junction contained 6 bases not matched to a gene. This clone was observed a handful of times. Its antigen is still unknown. The receptor was derived from a woman aged 30 to 39 in good health and CMV-seronegative. V usage is TRBV7-2 and J usage is TRBJ2-7; the match to TRBD2 covers 10 bases. Sequenced: PBMCs. The CDR3 DNA reads as TGTGCCAGCAGCTCCCTAGCGGGAGTCGCCTCCTACGAGCAGTACTTC. Translated: CASSSLAGVASYEQYF.